The clone carrying this TCR beta chain has only one observation. As yet, its antigen is unknown. This entry comes from a study of T-cell reconstitution after alpha-beta-depleted transplantation in children. Unique molecular identifiers were built into the TCRbeta library. TCRdb called the PCR reads again in MiXCR, with one record for every CDR3 protein. The data show some 830,000 distinct CDR3 sequences, approximately 15% seen once. The CDR3 has 14 amino acids. CDR1 and CDR2 (germline): MDHEN, SYDVKM. Trimming took off 4 bases at V and 2 bases at J, with 9 bases between the two ends. Whole-study findings and limits: Recipient T cells and thymic progenitors that survived were the source of the high TCRbeta diversity seen at day 60 in some patients. One year post-transplant, T-cell counts and diversity were largely derived from T cells produced anew. Where alpha-beta T cells came from about two months after transplant was reportedly several hundred expanded graft clones.

This specimen consisted of PBMCs, mostly from graft donor cells, obtained 360 days after TCRalphabeta/CD19-depleted stem cell transplant. V and J are TRBV28 and TRBJ1-3; D gene unclear. The TCR originated in a male patient between 5 and 17 years old who had a stem cell transplant for acute lymphoblastic leukemia, so the T cells may come from the graft donor. This CDR3 is CASSSLGTGNTIYF. The DNA for the CDR3 is TGTGCCAGCAGTTCGTTGGGGACTGGAAACACCATATATTTT.